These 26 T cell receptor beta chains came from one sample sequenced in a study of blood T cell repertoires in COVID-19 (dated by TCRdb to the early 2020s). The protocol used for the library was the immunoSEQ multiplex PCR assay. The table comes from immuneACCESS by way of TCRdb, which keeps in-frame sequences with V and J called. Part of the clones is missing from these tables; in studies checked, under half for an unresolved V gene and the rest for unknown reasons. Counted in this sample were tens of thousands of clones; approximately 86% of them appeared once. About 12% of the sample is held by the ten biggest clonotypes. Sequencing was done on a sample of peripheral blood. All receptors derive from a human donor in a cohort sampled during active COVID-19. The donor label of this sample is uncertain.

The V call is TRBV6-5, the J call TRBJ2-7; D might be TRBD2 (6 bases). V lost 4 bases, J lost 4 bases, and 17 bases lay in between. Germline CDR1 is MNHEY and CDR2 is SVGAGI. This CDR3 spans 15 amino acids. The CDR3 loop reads CASSSAGRAGYEQYF. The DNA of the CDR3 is TGTGCCAGCAGTTCGGCGGGGCGGGCGGGTTACGAGCAGTACTTC.

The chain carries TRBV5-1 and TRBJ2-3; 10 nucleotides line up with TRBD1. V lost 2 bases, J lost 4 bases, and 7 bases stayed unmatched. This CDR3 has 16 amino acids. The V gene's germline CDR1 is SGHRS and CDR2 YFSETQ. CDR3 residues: CASSFSGTGAPDTQYF. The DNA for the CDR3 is TGCGCCAGCAGCTTTTCCGGGACAGGGGCCCCAGATACGCAGTATTTT.

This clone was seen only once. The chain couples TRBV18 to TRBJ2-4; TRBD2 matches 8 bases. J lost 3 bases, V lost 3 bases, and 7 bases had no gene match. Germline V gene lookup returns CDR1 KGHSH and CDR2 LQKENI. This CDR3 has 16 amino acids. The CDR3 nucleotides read TGTGCCAGCTCACCGGGGGCGGGAGGAGGCAAAAACATTCAGTACTTC. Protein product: CASSPGAGGGKNIQYF.

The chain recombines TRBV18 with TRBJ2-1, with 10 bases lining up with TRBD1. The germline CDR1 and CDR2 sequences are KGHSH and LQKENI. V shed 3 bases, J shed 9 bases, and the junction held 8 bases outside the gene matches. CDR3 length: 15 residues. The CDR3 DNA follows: TGTGCCAGCTCACCTGGGACAGGGGAGAGGGGTGAGCAGTTCTTC. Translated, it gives CASSPGTGERGEQFF.

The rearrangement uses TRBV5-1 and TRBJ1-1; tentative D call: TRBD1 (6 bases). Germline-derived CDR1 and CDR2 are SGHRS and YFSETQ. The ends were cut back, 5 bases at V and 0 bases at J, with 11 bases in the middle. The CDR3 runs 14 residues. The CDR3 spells CASSQGPMNTEAFF. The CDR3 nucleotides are TGCGCCAGCAGTCAGGGGCCTATGAACACTGAAGCTTTCTTT. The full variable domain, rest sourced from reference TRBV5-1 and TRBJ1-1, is KAGVTQTPRYLIKTRGQQVTLSCSPISGHRSVSWYQQTPGQGLQFLFEYFSETQRNKGNFPGRFSGRQFSNSRSEMNVSTLELGDSALYLCASSQGPMNTEAFFGQGTRLTVV.

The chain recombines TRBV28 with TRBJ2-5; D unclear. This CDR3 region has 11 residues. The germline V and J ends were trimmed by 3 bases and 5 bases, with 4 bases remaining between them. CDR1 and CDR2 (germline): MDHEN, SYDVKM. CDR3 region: CASSLQETQYF. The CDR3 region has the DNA TGTGCCAGCAGTTTGCAGGAGACCCAGTACTTC.

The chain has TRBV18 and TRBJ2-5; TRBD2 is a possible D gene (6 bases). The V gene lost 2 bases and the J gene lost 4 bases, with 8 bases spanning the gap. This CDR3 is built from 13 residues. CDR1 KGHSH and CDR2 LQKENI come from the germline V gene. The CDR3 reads CASSPEAGETQYF. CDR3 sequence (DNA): TGTGCCAGCTCACCAGAAGCGGGAGAGACCCAGTACTTC.

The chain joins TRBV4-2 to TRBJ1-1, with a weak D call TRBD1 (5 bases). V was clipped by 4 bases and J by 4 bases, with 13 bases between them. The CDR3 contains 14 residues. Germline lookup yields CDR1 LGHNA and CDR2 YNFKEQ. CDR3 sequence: CASSLQVGGTEAFF. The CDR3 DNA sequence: TGTGCCAGCAGCCTACAGGTCGGGGGCACTGAAGCTTTCTTT.

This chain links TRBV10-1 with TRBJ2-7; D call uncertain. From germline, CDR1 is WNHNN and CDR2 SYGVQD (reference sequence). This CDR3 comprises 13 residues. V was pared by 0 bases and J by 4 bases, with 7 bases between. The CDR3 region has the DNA TGCGCCAGCAGTGAGTCCGGAGTTTACGAGCAGTACTTC. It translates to CASSESGVYEQYF.

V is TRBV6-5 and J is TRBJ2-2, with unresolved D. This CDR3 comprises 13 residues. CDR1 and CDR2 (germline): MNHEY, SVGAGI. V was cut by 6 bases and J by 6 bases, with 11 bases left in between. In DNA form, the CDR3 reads TGTGCCAGCAGCCGCCTGGAGTCCGGGGAGCTGTTTTTT. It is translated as CASSRLESGELFF.

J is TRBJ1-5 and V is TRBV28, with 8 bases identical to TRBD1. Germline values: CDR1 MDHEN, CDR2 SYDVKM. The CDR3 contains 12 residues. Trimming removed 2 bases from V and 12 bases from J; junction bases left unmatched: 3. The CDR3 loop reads CASSLRTGYQHF. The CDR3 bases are TGTGCCAGCAGTTTAAGGACAGGGTACCAGCATTTT.

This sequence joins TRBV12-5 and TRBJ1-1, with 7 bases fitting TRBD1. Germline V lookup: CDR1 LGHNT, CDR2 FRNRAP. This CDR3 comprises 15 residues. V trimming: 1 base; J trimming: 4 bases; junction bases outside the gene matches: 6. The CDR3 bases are TGTGCTAGTGGTTTGGAAACCTCAGGGGGCACTGAAGCTTTCTTT. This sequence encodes CASGLETSGGTEAFF.

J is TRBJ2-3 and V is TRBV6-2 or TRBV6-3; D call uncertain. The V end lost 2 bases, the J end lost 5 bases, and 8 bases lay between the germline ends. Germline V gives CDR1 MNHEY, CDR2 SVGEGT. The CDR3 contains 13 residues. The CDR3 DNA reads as TGTGCCAGCAGTTACATGCGATTAGATACGCAGTATTTT. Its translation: CASSYMRLDTQYF.

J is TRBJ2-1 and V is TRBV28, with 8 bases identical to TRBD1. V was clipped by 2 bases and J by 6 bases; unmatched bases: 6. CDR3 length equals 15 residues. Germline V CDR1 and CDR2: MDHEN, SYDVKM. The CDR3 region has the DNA TGTGCCAGCAGTTTAGGGACAGGAGGATTCAATGAGCAGTTCTTC. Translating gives CASSLGTGGFNEQFF.

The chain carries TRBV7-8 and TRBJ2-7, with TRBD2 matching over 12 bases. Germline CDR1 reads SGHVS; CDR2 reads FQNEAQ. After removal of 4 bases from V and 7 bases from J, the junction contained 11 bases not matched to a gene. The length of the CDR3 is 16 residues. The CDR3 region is CASSSTRLAGAGEQYF. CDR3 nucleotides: TGTGCCAGCAGCTCCACCCGACTAGCGGGAGCTGGAGAGCAGTACTTC. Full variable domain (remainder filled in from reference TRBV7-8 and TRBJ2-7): GAGVSQSPRYKVAKRGQDVALRCDPISGHVSLFWYQQALGQGPEFLTYFQNEAQLDKSGLPSDRFFAERPEGSVSTLKIQRTQQEDSAVYLCASSSTRLAGAGEQYFGPGTRLTVT.

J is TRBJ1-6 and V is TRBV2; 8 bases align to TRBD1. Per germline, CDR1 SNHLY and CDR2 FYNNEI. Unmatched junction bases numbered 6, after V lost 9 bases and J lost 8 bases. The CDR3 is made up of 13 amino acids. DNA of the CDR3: TGTGCCAGTAACAGGGGGGGGGATTCACCCCTCCACTTT. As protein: CASNRGGDSPLHF.

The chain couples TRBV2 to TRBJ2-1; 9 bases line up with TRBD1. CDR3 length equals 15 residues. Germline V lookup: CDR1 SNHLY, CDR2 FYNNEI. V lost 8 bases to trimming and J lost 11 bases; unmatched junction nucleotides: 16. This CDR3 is CASDRTGQGILKQFF. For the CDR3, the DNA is TGTGCCAGCGACCGGACGGGACAGGGAATTTTAAAGCAGTTCTTC.

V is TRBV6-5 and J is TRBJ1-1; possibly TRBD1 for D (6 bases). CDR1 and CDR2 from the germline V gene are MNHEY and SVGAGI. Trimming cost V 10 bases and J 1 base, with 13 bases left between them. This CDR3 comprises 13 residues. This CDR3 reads CATWDKRNTEAFF. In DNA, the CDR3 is TGTGCCACTTGGGACAAAAGGAACACTGAAGCTTTCTTT.

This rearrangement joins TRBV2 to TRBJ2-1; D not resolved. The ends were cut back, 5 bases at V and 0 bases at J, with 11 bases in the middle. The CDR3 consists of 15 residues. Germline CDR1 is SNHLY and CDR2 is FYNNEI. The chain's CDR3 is CASSLSPRSYNEQFF. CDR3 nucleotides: TGTGCCAGCAGTCTGAGTCCCCGCTCCTACAATGAGCAGTTCTTC.

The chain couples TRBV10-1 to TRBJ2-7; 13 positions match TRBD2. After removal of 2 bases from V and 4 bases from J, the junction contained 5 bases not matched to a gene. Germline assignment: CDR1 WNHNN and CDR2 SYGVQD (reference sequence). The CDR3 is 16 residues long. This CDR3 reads CASSEATSGRRYEQYF. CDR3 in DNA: TGCGCCAGCAGTGAGGCGACTAGCGGGAGGCGTTACGAGCAGTACTTC.

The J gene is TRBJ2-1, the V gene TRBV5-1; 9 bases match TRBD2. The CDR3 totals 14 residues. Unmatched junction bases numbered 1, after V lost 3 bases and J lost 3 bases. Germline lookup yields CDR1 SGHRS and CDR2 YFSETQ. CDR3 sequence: CASSWTSDYNEQFF. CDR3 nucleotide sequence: TGCGCCAGCAGCTGGACTAGCGACTACAATGAGCAGTTCTTC.

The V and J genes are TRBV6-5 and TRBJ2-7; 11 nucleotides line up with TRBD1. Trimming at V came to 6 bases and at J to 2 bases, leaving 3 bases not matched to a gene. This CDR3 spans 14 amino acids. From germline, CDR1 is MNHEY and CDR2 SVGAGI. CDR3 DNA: TGTGCCAGCAGCCCGGGACAGGGGGCCTACGAGCAGTACTTC. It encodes CASSPGQGAYEQYF.

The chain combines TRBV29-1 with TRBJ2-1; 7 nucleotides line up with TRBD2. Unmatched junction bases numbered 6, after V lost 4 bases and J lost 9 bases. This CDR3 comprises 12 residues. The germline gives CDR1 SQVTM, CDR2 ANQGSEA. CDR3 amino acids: CSVGAGVTEQFF. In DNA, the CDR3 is TGCAGCGTTGGGGCGGGAGTGACTGAGCAGTTCTTC.

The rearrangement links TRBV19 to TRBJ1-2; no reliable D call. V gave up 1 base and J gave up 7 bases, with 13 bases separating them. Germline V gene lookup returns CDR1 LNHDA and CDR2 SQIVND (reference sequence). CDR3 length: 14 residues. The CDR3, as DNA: TGTGCCAGTAGTATAGCTTGGGAGCTGGGTGGCTACACCTTC. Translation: CASSIAWELGGYTF. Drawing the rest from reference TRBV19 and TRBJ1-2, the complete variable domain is DGGITQSPKYLFRKEGQNVTLSCEQNLNHDAMYWYRQDPGQGLRLIYYSQIVNDFQKGDIAEGYSVSREKKESFPLTVTSAQKNPTAFYLCASSIAWELGGYTFGSGTRLTVV.

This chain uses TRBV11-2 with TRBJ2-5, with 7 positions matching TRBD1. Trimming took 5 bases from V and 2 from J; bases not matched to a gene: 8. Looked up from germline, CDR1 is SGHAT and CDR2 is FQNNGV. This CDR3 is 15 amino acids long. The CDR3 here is CASSLTGWDQETQYF. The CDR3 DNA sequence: TGTGCCAGCAGCCTGACAGGGTGGGATCAAGAGACCCAGTACTTC.

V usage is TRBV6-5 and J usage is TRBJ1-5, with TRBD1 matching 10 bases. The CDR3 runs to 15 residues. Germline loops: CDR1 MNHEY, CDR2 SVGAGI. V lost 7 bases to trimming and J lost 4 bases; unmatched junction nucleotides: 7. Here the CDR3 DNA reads TGTGCCAGCAACCTAAGGGACAGGGGTAATCAGCCCCAGCATTTT. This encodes CASNLRDRGNQPQHF.